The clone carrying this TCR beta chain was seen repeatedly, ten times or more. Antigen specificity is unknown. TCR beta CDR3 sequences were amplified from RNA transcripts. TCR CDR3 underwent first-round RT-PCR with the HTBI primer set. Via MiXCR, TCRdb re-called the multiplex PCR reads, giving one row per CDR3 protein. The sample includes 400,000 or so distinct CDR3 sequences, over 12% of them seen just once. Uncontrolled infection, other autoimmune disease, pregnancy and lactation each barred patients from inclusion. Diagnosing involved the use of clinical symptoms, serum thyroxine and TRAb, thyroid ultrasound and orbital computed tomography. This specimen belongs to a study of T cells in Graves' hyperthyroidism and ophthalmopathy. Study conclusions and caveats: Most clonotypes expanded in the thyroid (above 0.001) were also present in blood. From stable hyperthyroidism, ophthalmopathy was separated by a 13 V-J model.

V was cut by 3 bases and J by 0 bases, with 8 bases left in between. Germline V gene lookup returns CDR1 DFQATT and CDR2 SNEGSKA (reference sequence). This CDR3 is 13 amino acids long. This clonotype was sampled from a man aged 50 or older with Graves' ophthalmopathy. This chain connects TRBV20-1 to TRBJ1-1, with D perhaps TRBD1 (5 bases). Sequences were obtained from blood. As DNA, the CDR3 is TGCAGTGCTAGGGAGGACATGAACACTGAAGCTTTCTTT. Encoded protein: CSAREDMNTEAFF.